The 30 T cell receptor beta chains below all came from one sample that was sequenced in a study of T cells expressing NK-cell markers. TCRdb re-called the 5' RACE reads; every CDR3 protein appears as one record, without DNA. This sample's clone table lists some 150,000 distinct CDR3 sequences. The sequenced sample consisted of blood T cells: a sorted CD56 or NKG2C T cell subset, CD4+ or CD8+ T cells, or bulk PBMC T cells (not recorded which). The receptors shown here come from a young man in good health.

The V gene is TRBV29-1, the J gene TRBJ2-1; TCRdb designates TRBD2, a call that cannot be tested without DNA. The germline CDR1 and CDR2 sequences are SQVTM and ANQGSEA. The CDR3 is 13 amino acids. The CDR3 loop reads CSVEPSGRGEQFF.

The chain uses TRBV5-1 and TRBJ1-1. CDR1 and CDR2 (germline): SGHRS, YFSETQ. The CDR3 totals 15 residues. This CDR3 reads CASSLDVEMNTEAFF.

The J gene is TRBJ2-2, the V gene TRBV29-1; TCRdb lists TRBD2, though no DNA is available to test this call. The CDR3 is made up of 18 amino acids. The germline CDR1 and CDR2 sequences are SQVTM and ANQGSEA. The chain's CDR3 is CSVGSPLAGAMNTGELFF.

The chain is built from TRBV7-9 and TRBJ2-7; TCRdb proposes TRBD2, but this gene call is untestable without DNA. The CDR3 covers 14 residues. Germline loops: CDR1 SEHNR, CDR2 FQNEAQ (reference sequence). The CDR3 protein is CASSPLPGGHEQYF.

The rearrangement joins TRBV11-3 to TRBJ2-5; lacking DNA, the TRBD1 call made by TCRdb goes unchecked. Germline lookup yields CDR1 SGHNT and CDR2 YENEEA. The CDR3 sequence is 14 residues long. The CDR3 reads CASSLGTAQETQYF.

The rearrangement uses TRBV7-2 and TRBJ2-3. In germline, CDR1 is SGHTA, CDR2 FQGNSA. The CDR3 contains 14 residues. The CDR3 protein is CASSFSGGTDTQYF.

This chain uses TRBV19 with TRBJ2-1. The germline V gene encodes CDR1 LNHDA and CDR2 SQIVND (reference sequence). The CDR3 is 17 residues long. Here the CDR3 reads CASSIWVGGSSYNEQFF.

The chain employs TRBV7-9 and TRBJ2-3. CDR1 and CDR2 (germline): SEHNR, FQNEAQ (reference sequence). CDR3 size: 16 residues. The chain's CDR3 is CASSSLDAQITDTQYF.

The chain couples TRBV7-3 to TRBJ2-2; the TRBD2 assignment by TCRdb is unverifiable without DNA. CDR1 is SGHTA, CDR2 FQGTGA, per germline. This CDR3 is built from 16 residues. The CDR3 region is CASSLNPAGTVGELFF.

This chain links TRBV23-1 with TRBJ2-7. TRBV23-1 is an ORF, and what it does is uncertain. The CDR3 has 16 residues. The CDR3 sequence is CASSQPAQGGPYEQYF.

The V call is TRBV7-6, the J call TRBJ2-2; TCRdb reports TRBD1, a call that lacks DNA to check it against. Germline V gene lookup returns CDR1 SGHVS and CDR2 FNYEAQ. This CDR3 has 15 residues. Here the CDR3 reads CASSLGPLGTGELFF.

The chain joins TRBV4-2 to TRBJ1-2; TCRdb's assignment of TRBD1 cannot be checked, as there is no DNA. The CDR3 consists of 18 residues. Germline CDR1 is LGHNA and CDR2 is YNFKEQ. This CDR3 reads CASSQNRQGVGSTEGYTF.

V and J are TRBV5-1 and TRBJ2-1; TCRdb indicates TRBD1, and absent DNA this call remains unverified. The CDR3 has 13 residues. CDR1 SGHRS and CDR2 YFSETQ come from the germline V gene. CDR3 amino acids: CASTPRDYNEQFF.

CDR3 loop: CATSREGGSMDEQFF. This chain links TRBV15 with TRBJ2-1; checking the TCRdb D call of TRBD2 is not possible without DNA. Germline values: CDR1 LNHNV, CDR2 YYDKDF (reference sequence). The CDR3 consists of 15 residues.

J is TRBJ2-1 and V is TRBV20-1; checking the TCRdb D call of TRBD2 is not possible without DNA. The CDR3 contains 13 residues. Germline CDR1 and CDR2: DFQATT and SNEGSKA (reference sequence). CDR3 in amino acids: CSARGLAGFEQFF.

The chain combines TRBV24-1 with TRBJ1-5; the TRBD1 assignment by TCRdb is unverifiable without DNA. Germline V lookup: CDR1 KGHDR, CDR2 SFDVKD. The CDR3 is 15 amino acids. CDR3 amino acids: CATSDDGSGGQPQHF.

The chain employs TRBV11-2 and TRBJ1-2; with no DNA, the TCRdb D assignment of TRBD1 cannot be verified. The CDR3 extends over 15 amino acids. Germline-derived CDR1 and CDR2 are SGHAT and FQNNGV. CDR3 protein: CASSLAGQGNYGYTF.

V gene TRBV29-1 combines with J gene TRBJ2-5; TCRdb picks TRBD1, but there is no DNA to check that call. Germline V gene lookup returns CDR1 SQVTM and CDR2 ANQGSEA. The CDR3 has 13 amino acids. The chain's CDR3 is CSVVTVGGETQYF. The full variable domain, its missing parts supplied by reference TRBV29-1 and TRBJ2-5, is SAVISQKPSRDICQRGTSLTIQCQVDSQVTMMFWYRQQPGQSLTLIATANQGSEATYESGFVIDKFPISRPNLTFSTLTVSNMSPEDSSIYLCSVVTVGGETQYFGPGTRLLVL.

The CDR3 loop is CATSDLAGVHNEQFF. The chain joins TRBV24-1 to TRBJ2-1; with no DNA, the TCRdb D assignment of TRBD2 cannot be verified. CDR1 is KGHDR, CDR2 SFDVKD, per germline. The CDR3 loop spans 15 amino acids.

The chain links TRBV12-3 or TRBV12-4 to TRBJ2-5; the D call from TCRdb, TRBD2, cannot be confirmed without DNA. This CDR3 has 19 residues. This chain's CDR3 is CASSSLLLTSGNRQETQYF.

The chain has TRBV4-1 and TRBJ1-1; TCRdb indicates TRBD1, and absent DNA this call remains unverified. CDR1 and CDR2 (germline): MGHRA, YSYEKL. This CDR3 comprises 15 residues. The CDR3 loop reads CASSHVQGLNTEAFF.

The genes are TRBV6-5 and TRBJ1-1. The CDR3 is 12 residues long. CDR1 and CDR2 (germline): MNHEY, SVGAGI. CDR3 region: CASSLAPKELFF.

The rearrangement joins TRBV7-9 to TRBJ2-1; TCRdb designates TRBD1, a call that cannot be tested without DNA. CDR3 size: 13 residues. Germline V lookup: CDR1 SEHNR, CDR2 FQNEAQ (reference sequence). CDR3 residues: CASSPQGIDEQFF.

The rearrangement uses TRBV11-2 and TRBJ2-7; the TCRdb D gene call, TRBD1, has no DNA to confirm it. The CDR3 loop spans 17 amino acids. Germline CDR1 and CDR2: SGHAT and FQNNGV. The CDR3 region is CASSLEVTDRGLYEQYF.

The rearrangement links TRBV10-3 to TRBJ2-5. Germline CDR1 reads ENHRY; CDR2 reads SYGVKD. The CDR3 loop spans 13 amino acids. CDR3: CAISDGFQETQYF.

This chain links TRBV4-1 with TRBJ2-1; lacking DNA, the TRBD2 call made by TCRdb goes unchecked. CDR3 length: 15 amino acids. Germline loops: CDR1 MGHRA, CDR2 YSYEKL. The CDR3 is CASSQDSLDFIKQFF.

The chain recombines TRBV27 with TRBJ2-5; TCRdb names TRBD2, which stays unverified in the absence of DNA. Germline CDR1 is MNHEY and CDR2 is SMNVEV (reference sequence). The CDR3 totals 16 residues. The CDR3 is CASSTRASGREETQYF.

V gene TRBV28 combines with J gene TRBJ2-7. There are 14 residues in the CDR3. Germline V gene sequence: CDR1 MDHEN, CDR2 SYDVKM. This CDR3 reads CASSFTGSAYEQYF.

The chain is built from TRBV10-3 and TRBJ2-2. This CDR3 contains 15 residues. Per the germline V gene, CDR1 is ENHRY and CDR2 is SYGVKD. CDR3 protein: CAISEFSSHTGELFF.

The V and J genes are TRBV7-9 and TRBJ2-5. CDR3 length equals 16 residues. Germline CDR1 SEHNR, CDR2 FQNEAQ (reference sequence). CDR3 sequence: CASSLVDHLYQETQYF.